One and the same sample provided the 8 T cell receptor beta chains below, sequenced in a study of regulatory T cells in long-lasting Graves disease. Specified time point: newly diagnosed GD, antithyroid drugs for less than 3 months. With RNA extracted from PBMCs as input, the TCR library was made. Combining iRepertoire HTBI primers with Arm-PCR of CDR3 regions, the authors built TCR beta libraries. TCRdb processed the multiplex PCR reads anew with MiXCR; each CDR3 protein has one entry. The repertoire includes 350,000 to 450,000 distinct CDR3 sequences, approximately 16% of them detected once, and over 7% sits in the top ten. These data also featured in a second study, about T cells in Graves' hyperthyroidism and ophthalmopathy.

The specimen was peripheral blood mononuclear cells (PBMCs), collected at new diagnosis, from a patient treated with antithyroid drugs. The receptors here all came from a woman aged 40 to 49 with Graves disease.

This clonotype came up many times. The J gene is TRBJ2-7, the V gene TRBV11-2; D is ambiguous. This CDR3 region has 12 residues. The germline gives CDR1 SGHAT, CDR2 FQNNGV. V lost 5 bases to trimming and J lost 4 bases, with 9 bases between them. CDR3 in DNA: TGTGCCAGCAGCCCAGTGGGGTACGAGCAGTACTTC. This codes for CASSPVGYEQYF.

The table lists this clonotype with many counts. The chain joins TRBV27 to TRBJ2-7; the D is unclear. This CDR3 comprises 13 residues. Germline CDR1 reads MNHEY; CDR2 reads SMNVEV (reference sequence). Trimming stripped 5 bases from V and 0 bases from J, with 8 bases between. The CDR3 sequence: CASSLKSSYEQYF. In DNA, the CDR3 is TGTGCCAGCAGTCTAAAAAGCTCCTACGAGCAGTACTTC.

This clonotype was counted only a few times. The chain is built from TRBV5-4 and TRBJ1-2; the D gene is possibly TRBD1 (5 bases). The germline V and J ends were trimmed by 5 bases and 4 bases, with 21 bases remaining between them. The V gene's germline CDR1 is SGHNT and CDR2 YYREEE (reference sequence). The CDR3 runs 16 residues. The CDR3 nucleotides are TGTGCCAGCAGGTCCCCTGGGAGGGGAGGCGGCTATGGCTACACCTTC. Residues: CASRSPGRGGGYGYTF.

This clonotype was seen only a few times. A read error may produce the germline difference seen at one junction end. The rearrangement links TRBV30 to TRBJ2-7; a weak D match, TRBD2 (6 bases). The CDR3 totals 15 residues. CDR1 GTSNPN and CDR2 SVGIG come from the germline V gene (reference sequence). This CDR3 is CARRSPGSGTYEQYF. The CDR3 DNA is TGTGCCCGGAGGTCCCCCGGGAGTGGAACCTACGAGCAGTACTTC.

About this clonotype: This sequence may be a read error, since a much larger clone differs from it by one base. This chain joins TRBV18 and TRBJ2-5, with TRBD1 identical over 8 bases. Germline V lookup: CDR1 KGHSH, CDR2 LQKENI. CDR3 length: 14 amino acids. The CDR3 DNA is TGTGCCAGCTCACCGTCGACAGGGGAAGAGACCCGGTACTTC. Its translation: CASSPSTGEETRYF.

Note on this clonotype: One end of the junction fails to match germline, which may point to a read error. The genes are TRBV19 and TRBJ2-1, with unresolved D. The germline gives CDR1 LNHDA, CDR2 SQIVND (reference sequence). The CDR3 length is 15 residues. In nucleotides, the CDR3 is TGTGCCAGTAGTCCCTCCTACCGGGTCTACAATGAGCAGCTCTTC. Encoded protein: CASSPSYRVYNEQLF. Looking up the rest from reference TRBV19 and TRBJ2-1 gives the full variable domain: DGGITQSPKYLFRKEGQNVTLSCEQNLNHDAMYWYRQDPGQGLRLIYYSQIVNDFQKGDIAEGYSVSREKKESFPLTVTSAQKNPTAFYLCASSPSYRVYNEQLFGPGTRLTVL.

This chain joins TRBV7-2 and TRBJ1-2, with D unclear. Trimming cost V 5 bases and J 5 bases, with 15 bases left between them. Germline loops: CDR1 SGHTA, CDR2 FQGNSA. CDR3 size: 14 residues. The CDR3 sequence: CASSQAVPDYGYTF. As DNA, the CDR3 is TGTGCCAGCAGCCAGGCGGTTCCGGATTATGGCTACACCTTC. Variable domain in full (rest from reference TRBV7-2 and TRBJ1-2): GAGVSQSPSNKVTEKGKDVELRCDPISGHTALYWYRQSLGQGLEFLIYFQGNSAPDKSGLPSDRFSAERTGGSVSTLTIQRTQQEDSAVYLCASSQAVPDYGYTFGSGTRLTVV.

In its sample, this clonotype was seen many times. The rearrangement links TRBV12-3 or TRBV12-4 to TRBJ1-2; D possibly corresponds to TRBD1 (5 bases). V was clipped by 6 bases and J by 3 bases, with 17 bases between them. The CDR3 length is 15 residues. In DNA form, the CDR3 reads TGTGCCAGCAGGGCTCAGGGAGGGTTCGACTATGGCTACACCTTC. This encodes CASRAQGGFDYGYTF.